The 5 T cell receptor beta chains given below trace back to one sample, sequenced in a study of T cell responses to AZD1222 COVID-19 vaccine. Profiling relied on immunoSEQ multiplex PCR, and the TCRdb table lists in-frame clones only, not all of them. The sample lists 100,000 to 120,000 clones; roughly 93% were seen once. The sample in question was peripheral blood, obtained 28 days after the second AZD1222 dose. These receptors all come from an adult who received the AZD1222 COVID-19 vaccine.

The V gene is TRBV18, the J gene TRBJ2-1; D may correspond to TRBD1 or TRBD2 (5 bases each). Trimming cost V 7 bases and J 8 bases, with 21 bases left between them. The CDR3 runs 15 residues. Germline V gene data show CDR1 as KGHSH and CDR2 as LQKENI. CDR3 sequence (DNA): TGTGCCAGCTTGAAGGGACCCGGGGATGTAGATGAGCAGTTCTTC. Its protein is CASLKGPGDVDEQFF.

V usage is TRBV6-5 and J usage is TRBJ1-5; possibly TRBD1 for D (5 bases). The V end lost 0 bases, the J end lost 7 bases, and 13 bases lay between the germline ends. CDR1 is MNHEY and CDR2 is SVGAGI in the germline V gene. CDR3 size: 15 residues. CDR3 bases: TGTGCCAGCAGTTACTCGTGGGAGGGGAAACAGCCCCAGCATTTT. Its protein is CASSYSWEGKQPQHF.

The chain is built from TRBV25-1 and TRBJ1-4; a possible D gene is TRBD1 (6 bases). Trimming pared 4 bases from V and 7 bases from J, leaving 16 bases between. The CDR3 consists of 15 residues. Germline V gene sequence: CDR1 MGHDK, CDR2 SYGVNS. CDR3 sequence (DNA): TGTGCCAGCAGTGGAAGGTCAGGGGAACGTGAAAAACTGTTTTTT. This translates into CASSGRSGEREKLFF.

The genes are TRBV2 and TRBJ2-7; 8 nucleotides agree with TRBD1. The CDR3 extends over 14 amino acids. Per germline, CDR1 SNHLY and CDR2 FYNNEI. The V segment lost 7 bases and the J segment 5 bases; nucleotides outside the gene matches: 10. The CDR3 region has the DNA TGTGCCAGCATCCCACGGGGCAGGGGGCACGAGCAGTACTTC. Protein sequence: CASIPRGRGHEQYF.

The CDR3 nucleotides are TGCGCCAGCAGCACTGGGGGACAGGCCGGTACTCAGGATAACACTGAAGCTTTCTTT. Its protein is CASSTGGQAGTQDNTEAFF. The chain links TRBV5-1 to TRBJ1-1, with TRBD1 matching 8 bases. J lost 2 bases, V lost 4 bases, and 19 bases had no gene match. This CDR3 has 19 amino acids. Germline V gene data show CDR1 as SGHRS and CDR2 as YFSETQ. The whole variable domain, remainder taken from reference TRBV5-1 and TRBJ1-1, is KAGVTQTPRYLIKTRGQQVTLSCSPISGHRSVSWYQQTPGQGLQFLFEYFSETQRNKGNFPGRFSGRQFSNSRSEMNVSTLELGDSALYLCASSTGGQAGTQDNTEAFFGQGTRLTVV.